This T cell receptor beta chain was recorded in a study of cytomegalovirus exposure and HLA in healthy donors. This clone is labeled medium-sized. The antigen is undetermined. Findings of the study overall: TCR beta V- and J-gene trimming was later associated with a missense DCLRE1C variant.

CDR3 length equals 15 residues. The V gene end was trimmed by 1 base and the J gene end by 5 bases; junction bases not matched to a gene: 8. Germline V gene sequence: CDR1 SGHAT, CDR2 FQDESV (reference sequence). In the PCR, 60 Vbeta and 13 Jbeta primers were used. Profiled with immunoSEQ multiplex PCR; TCRdb holds only in-frame clones, not every one. The sample comprises about 130,000 clones, 65% to 80% of which are singletons, and around 3% rests with the top ten. Sequencing was done on a sample of PBMCs. This chain links TRBV11-1 with TRBJ2-7; TRBD2 aligns across 7 bases. The receptor was isolated from a man in his forties or fifties in good health and CMV-seronegative. The CDR3 protein is CASSLDGRLAHEQYF. The CDR3 nucleotides read TGTGCCAGCAGCTTAGACGGGAGGCTGGCCCACGAGCAGTACTTC. Based on the CDR3 plus reference TRBV11-1 and TRBJ2-7, the full variable domain is EAEVAQSPRYKITEKSQAVAFWCDPISGHATLYWYRQILGQGPELLVQFQDESVVDDSQLPKDRFSAERLKGVDSTLKIQPAELGDSAMYLCASSLDGRLAHEQYFGPGTRLTVT.